One and the same sample provided the 20 T cell receptor beta chains below, sequenced in a study of shared clonotypes between healthy human individuals. Data came from immunoSEQ multiplex PCR; TCRdb stores just in-frame clones and leaves some out. The table lists 2 million to 2.5 million clones, roughly 92% of them singletons. Sequences were obtained from naive CD4+ T cells from PBMCs. The subset: CD45RA+ positively selected. These receptors came from a man aged 18-30 years in good health. Some clones in this sample may be carry-over from other donors' samples.

This chain uses TRBV4-2 with TRBJ2-1; a possible D gene is TRBD2 (5 bases). The CDR3 has 13 amino acids. V was trimmed by 3 bases and J by 8 bases, leaving 11 bases between them. From germline, CDR1 is LGHNA and CDR2 YNFKEQ. The CDR3 sequence: CASSHTEGYEQFF. The DNA of the CDR3 is TGTGCCAGCAGCCATACTGAGGGTTATGAGCAGTTCTTC.

The chain couples TRBV29-1 to TRBJ2-7, with TRBD1 matching over 7 bases. Germline CDR1 is SQVTM and CDR2 is ANQGSEA. The CDR3 spans 12 residues. Trimming took 4 bases from V and 8 from J; bases not matched to a gene: 8. CDR3: CSVAGQDVKQYF. Written as DNA, the CDR3 is TGCAGCGTTGCCGGACAGGACGTTAAGCAGTACTTC.

The chain employs TRBV2 and TRBJ1-2; D might be TRBD1 (6 bases). This CDR3 has 12 residues. Trimming stripped 8 bases from V and 7 bases from J, with 14 bases between. Germline CDR1 is SNHLY and CDR2 is FYNNEI. The CDR3 spells CASDRGALGYTF. The CDR3 DNA reads as TGTGCCAGCGATAGGGGGGCCCTTGGCTACACCTTC.

As regards this clone: The sample carries other DNA sequences with the same CDR3. The chain recombines TRBV6-1 with TRBJ2-4, with D perhaps TRBD2 (6 bases). The ends were cut back, 3 bases at V and 0 bases at J, with 6 bases in the middle. The CDR3 length is 14 residues. Looked up from germline, CDR1 is MNHNS and CDR2 is SASEGT. The CDR3 sequence: CASSEGLAKNIQYF. The DNA of the CDR3 is TGTGCCAGCAGTGAGGGACTAGCCAAAAACATTCAGTACTTC.

The V call is TRBV6-6, the J call TRBJ1-2; D not resolved. Trimming shortened V by 7 bases and J by 6 bases, and 21 bases separated the two germline ends. Germline CDR1 is MNHNY and CDR2 is SVGAGI (reference sequence). The CDR3 covers 15 residues. The CDR3 DNA reads as TGTGCCAGCACGGCCCCGGCCGAGGTGGTAGATGGCTACACCTTC. This translates into CASTAPAEVVDGYTF.

J is TRBJ1-2 and V is TRBV5-1; no definite D call. Trimming shortened V by 4 bases and J by 3 bases, and 10 bases separated the two germline ends. The CDR3 totals 13 residues. In germline, CDR1 is SGHRS, CDR2 YFSETQ. CDR3 nucleotides: TGCGCCAGCAGCAAGGACGTGGACTATGGCTACACCTTC. Residues: CASSKDVDYGYTF.

The genes are TRBV28 and TRBJ2-7, with 7 bases fitting TRBD1. With 10 bases clipped from V and 3 bases from J, the junction kept 9 bases outside the gene matches. The CDR3 runs to 13 residues. Germline V lookup: CDR1 MDHEN, CDR2 SYDVKM. The CDR3 is CATAGTEVYEQYF. The CDR3 bases are TGTGCCACCGCCGGGACAGAAGTCTACGAGCAGTACTTC.

V gene TRBV18 combines with J gene TRBJ1-1, with 8 bases matching TRBD1. The germline V gene has CDR1 KGHSH and CDR2 LQKENI. This CDR3 has 16 amino acids. With 3 bases clipped from V and 4 bases from J, the junction kept 10 bases outside the gene matches. CDR3 DNA: TGTGCCAGCTCACCCACCGGGACAGGCCTGGGCACTGAAGCTTTCTTT. Translating gives CASSPTGTGLGTEAFF.

The sample holds one count of this clone. V is TRBV27 and J is TRBJ2-3; possibly TRBD2 for D (5 bases). There are 18 residues in the CDR3. The germline V gene encodes CDR1 MNHEY and CDR2 SMNVEV (reference sequence). The V gene lost 6 bases and the J gene lost 0 bases, with 22 bases spanning the gap. CDR3 bases: TGTGCCAGCAGAAAGTTAAGAGGGAGAGACTCTAGCACAGATACGCAGTATTTT. Translation gives CASRKLRGRDSSTDTQYF.

The chain employs TRBV5-1 and TRBJ2-7; 9 positions match TRBD1. The CDR3 is 15 amino acids. Germline V gene sequence: CDR1 SGHRS, CDR2 YFSETQ. V lost 4 bases to trimming and J lost 7 bases; unmatched junction nucleotides: 12. The CDR3 region has the DNA TGCGCCAGCAGCCCCTTGGACAGGGGTATGGGAGAGCAGTACTTC. Residues: CASSPLDRGMGEQYF.

The genes are TRBV28 and TRBJ2-1; 9 nucleotides match TRBD2. There are 17 residues in the CDR3. The V gene end was trimmed by 5 bases and the J gene end by 1 base; junction bases not matched to a gene: 9. Per the germline V gene, CDR1 is MDHEN and CDR2 is SYDVKM. CDR3 sequence: CASSHRTSAFSYNEQFF. Here the CDR3 DNA reads TGTGCCAGCAGTCACCGGACTAGCGCCTTTTCCTACAATGAGCAGTTCTTC. The entire variable domain, with the rest obtained from reference TRBV28 and TRBJ2-1, is as follows: DVKVTQSSRYLVKRTGEKVFLECVQDMDHENMFWYRQDPGLGLRLIYFSYDVKMKEKGDIPEGYSVSREKKERFSLILESASTNQTSMYLCASSHRTSAFSYNEQFFGPGTRLTVL.

The rearrangement joins TRBV11-2 to TRBJ2-7; TRBD2 aligns across 8 bases. CDR3 length: 15 residues. V was pared by 4 bases and J by 9 bases, with 14 bases of the junction left unmatched. Per germline, CDR1 SGHAT and CDR2 FQNNGV. CDR3 amino acids: CASSSPLTSASGQYF. The CDR3 coding sequence is TGTGCCAGCAGCTCCCCCCTGACTAGCGCCTCGGGGCAGTACTTC.

This clone was seen only once. The chain links TRBV4-1 to TRBJ2-5, with 8 bases fitting TRBD2. CDR3 length: 16 amino acids. CDR1 is MGHRA, CDR2 YSYEKL, per germline. The J segment lost 4 bases and the V segment lost 7 bases, leaving 14 bases of the junction unmatched. CDR3 DNA sequence: TGCGCCAGCACCCCCGGGGTAGCGGGACTCGGAGAGACCCAGTACTTC. Its translation: CASTPGVAGLGETQYF.

J is TRBJ2-7 and V is TRBV5-1; 9 bases line up with TRBD2. V was clipped by 2 bases and J by 3 bases; unmatched bases: 6. From germline, CDR1 is SGHRS and CDR2 YFSETQ. The CDR3 sequence is 15 residues long. The chain's CDR3 is CASSFDPSGIYEQYF. CDR3 bases: TGCGCCAGCAGCTTTGATCCTAGCGGGATCTACGAGCAGTACTTC. Using reference TRBV5-1 and TRBJ2-7 for the parts outside the CDR3, the full variable domain is KAGVTQTPRYLIKTRGQQVTLSCSPISGHRSVSWYQQTPGQGLQFLFEYFSETQRNKGNFPGRFSGRQFSNSRSEMNVSTLELGDSALYLCASSFDPSGIYEQYFGPGTRLTVT.

J is TRBJ2-3 and V is TRBV7-9; TRBD2 aligns across 14 bases. V gave up 5 bases and J gave up 4 bases; unmatched junction bases: 5. CDR1 and CDR2 from the germline V gene are SEHNR and FQNEAQ (reference sequence). CDR3 length: 16 amino acids. The CDR3 DNA reads TGTGCCAGCAGCAATACGGGACTAGCGGGAGCAGATACGCAGTATTTT. Protein: CASSNTGLAGADTQYF. The variable domain in full, with the rest retrieved from reference TRBV7-9 and TRBJ2-3, is DTGVSQNPRHKITKRGQNVTFRCDPISEHNRLYWYRQTLGQGPEFLTYFQNEAQLEKSRLLSDRFSAERPKGSFSTLEIQRTEQGDSAMYLCASSNTGLAGADTQYFGPGTRLTVL.

The CDR3 sequence is CASSFLPPQGPMNTEAFF. CDR3 sequence (DNA): TGTGCCAGCAGTTTCCTCCCCCCACAGGGACCTATGAACACTGAAGCTTTCTTT. This rearrangement joins TRBV27 to TRBJ1-1, with D possibly matching TRBD1 (6 bases). CDR1 and CDR2 (germline): MNHEY, SMNVEV (reference sequence). CDR3 length: 18 amino acids. V dropped 3 bases and J dropped 0 bases, with 20 bases sitting between them.

This sequence joins TRBV7-8 and TRBJ1-5; D unclear. Germline V gene lookup returns CDR1 SGHVS and CDR2 FQNEAQ. Trimming shortened V by 5 bases and J by 1 base, and 3 bases separated the two germline ends. This CDR3 contains 12 residues. Here the CDR3 reads CASSASNQPQHF. The CDR3 DNA reads as TGTGCCAGCAGCGCAAGCAATCAGCCCCAGCATTTT.

The rearrangement uses TRBV7-3 and TRBJ2-3; D unclear. Germline V CDR1 and CDR2: SGHTA, FQGTGA. V shed 3 bases and J shed 1 base, with 5 bases lying between them. The length of the CDR3 is 13 residues. This chain's CDR3 is CASSFWGTDTQYF. The DNA of the CDR3 is TGTGCCAGCAGCTTCTGGGGCACAGATACGCAGTATTTT.

The chain couples TRBV15 to TRBJ2-6, with D perhaps assigned TRBD1 or TRBD2 (5 bases each). V dropped 3 bases and J dropped 0 bases, with 15 bases sitting between them. Germline-derived CDR1 and CDR2 are LNHNV and YYDKDF (reference sequence). There are 18 residues in the CDR3. CDR3 sequence (DNA): TGTGCCACCAGCAGGTTCACGGGACGGTTCTCTGGGGCCAACGTCCTGACTTTC. It codes for CATSRFTGRFSGANVLTF.

The CDR3 loop reads CASSIGRANQPQHF. The CDR3, as DNA: TGTGCCAGCAGCATCGGACGGGCAAATCAGCCCCAGCATTTT. The chain employs TRBV5-8 and TRBJ1-5; unclear D gene. The CDR3 length is 14 residues. The germline V and J ends were trimmed by 4 bases and 4 bases, with 12 bases remaining between them. Germline CDR1 is SGHTS and CDR2 is YDEGEE.